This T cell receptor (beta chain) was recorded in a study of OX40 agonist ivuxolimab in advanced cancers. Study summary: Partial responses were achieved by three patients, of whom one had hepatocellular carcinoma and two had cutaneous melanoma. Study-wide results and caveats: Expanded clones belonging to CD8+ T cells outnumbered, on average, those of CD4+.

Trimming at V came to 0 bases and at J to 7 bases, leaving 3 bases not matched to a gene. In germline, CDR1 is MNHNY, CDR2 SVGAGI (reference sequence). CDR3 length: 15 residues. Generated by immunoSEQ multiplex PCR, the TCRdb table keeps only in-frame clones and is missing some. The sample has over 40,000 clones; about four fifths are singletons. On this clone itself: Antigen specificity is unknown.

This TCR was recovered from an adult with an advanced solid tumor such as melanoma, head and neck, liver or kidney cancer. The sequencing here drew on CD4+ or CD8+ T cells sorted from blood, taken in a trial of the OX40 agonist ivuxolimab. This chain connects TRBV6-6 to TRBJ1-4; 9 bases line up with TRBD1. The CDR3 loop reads CASSYSTGGSEKLFF. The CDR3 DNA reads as TGTGCCAGCAGTTACTCGACAGGGGGTAGTGAAAAACTGTTTTTT.